These 27 T cell receptor beta chains originate from one sample sequenced in a study of blood T cell repertoires in COVID-19. Assay used: immunoSEQ multiplex PCR; TCRdb lists only in-frame clones, some missing. This sample has some 250,000 clones, with about four fifths found just once. Sequencing was done on a sample of peripheral blood. The receptors originated from a woman over 75 with acute or convalescent COVID-19.

This chain joins TRBV5-4 and TRBJ2-5, with 7 bases fitting TRBD1. Germline values: CDR1 SGHNT, CDR2 YYREEE (reference sequence). The CDR3 is made up of 13 amino acids. With 4 bases clipped from V and 3 bases from J, the junction kept 3 bases outside the gene matches. The CDR3: CASSRGQEETQYF. The CDR3 DNA follows: TGTGCCAGCAGCCGAGGACAGGAAGAGACCCAGTACTTC.

The J gene is TRBJ1-2, the V gene TRBV19; D remains ambiguous. CDR1 and CDR2 (germline): LNHDA, SQIVND (reference sequence). V was cut by 3 bases and J by 4 bases, with 12 bases left in between. The CDR3 length is 14 residues. The CDR3 spells CASSIVSRGYGYTF. The DNA for the CDR3 is TGTGCCAGTAGTATTGTGTCCAGAGGCTATGGCTACACCTTC.

The rearrangement links TRBV3-1 (or the pseudogene TRBV3-2) to TRBJ2-1; D gene unclear. The CDR3 sequence is 16 residues long. Trimming removed 0 bases at V and 1 base at J, with 10 bases between. Germline assignment: CDR1 LGHDT and CDR2 YNNKEL (reference sequence). The CDR3 DNA reads as TGTGCCAGCAGCCAAGATCGCGGTAGGTCCTACAATGAGCAGTTCTTC. Translating gives CASSQDRGRSYNEQFF.

The chain links TRBV29-1 to TRBJ2-5; a weak D match, TRBD1 (5 bases). The germline V gene encodes CDR1 SQVTM and CDR2 ANQGSEA. CDR3 length: 11 amino acids. The V and J ends lost 4 bases and 2 bases respectively, with 5 bases between them. The CDR3, as DNA: TGCAGCGTTGGACAGCAAGAGACCCAGTACTTC. This sequence encodes CSVGQQETQYF. The full variable domain, its missing parts supplied by reference TRBV29-1 and TRBJ2-5, is SAVISQKPSRDICQRGTSLTIQCQVDSQVTMMFWYRQQPGQSLTLIATANQGSEATYESGFVIDKFPISRPNLTFSTLTVSNMSPEDSSIYLCSVGQQETQYFGPGTRLLVL.

The chain recombines TRBV28 with TRBJ2-4; weak D call: TRBD2 (5 bases). Deletions cut 5 bases from V and 5 bases from J, with 13 bases between. CDR1 is MDHEN, CDR2 SYDVKM, per germline. The CDR3 totals 14 residues. The CDR3 DNA sequence: TGTGCCAGCAGTGAGGTTAGCGTAGAAAACATTCAGTACTTC. Translation: CASSEVSVENIQYF.

The chain combines TRBV19 with TRBJ2-1, with 12 nucleotides matching TRBD2. V lost 4 bases and J lost 4; bases outside the gene matches: 14. The V gene's germline CDR1 is LNHDA and CDR2 SQIVND (reference sequence). The CDR3 runs 19 residues. The CDR3 coding sequence is TGTGCCAGTAGTAGGGCAGCTAGCGGGGGGGCAGCGCGGTACAATGAGCAGTTCTTC. Encoded protein: CASSRAASGGAARYNEQFF.

The chain couples TRBV9 to TRBJ1-6, with TRBD1 identical over 8 bases. This CDR3 is 18 amino acids long. Germline loops: CDR1 SGDLS, CDR2 YYNGEE. V lost 4 bases and J lost 0; bases outside the gene matches: 9. Here the CDR3 reads CASSPGQGQSSYNSPLHF. CDR3 nucleotides: TGTGCCAGCAGCCCTGGACAGGGTCAGAGCTCCTATAATTCACCCCTCCACTTT.

The chain is built from TRBV19 and TRBJ1-4, with D hard to call. Deletions cut 2 bases from V and 0 bases from J, with 10 bases between. The CDR3 runs 16 residues. Germline-derived CDR1 and CDR2 are LNHDA and SQIVND (reference sequence). CDR3 sequence reads: CASSISGAATNEKLFF. CDR3 DNA: TGTGCCAGTAGTATATCGGGAGCTGCAACTAATGAAAAACTGTTTTTT. Supplemented by reference TRBV19 and TRBJ1-4, the full variable domain reads DGGITQSPKYLFRKEGQNVTLSCEQNLNHDAMYWYRQDPGQGLRLIYYSQIVNDFQKGDIAEGYSVSREKKESFPLTVTSAQKNPTAFYLCASSISGAATNEKLFFGSGTQLSVL.

This chain's CDR3 is CASSFLGGGQPQHF. Here the CDR3 DNA reads TGTGCCAGCAGTTTTTTAGGGGGCGGTCAGCCCCAGCATTTT. The chain is built from TRBV28 and TRBJ1-5; 7 nucleotides line up with TRBD1. The CDR3 loop spans 14 amino acids. V was pared by 3 bases and J by 6 bases, with 5 bases of the junction left unmatched. Germline V gene data show CDR1 as MDHEN and CDR2 as SYDVKM.

This clone was observed a few times. The chain links TRBV29-1 to TRBJ2-3, with a weak D call TRBD2 (7 bases). The CDR3 contains 13 residues. The germline V and J ends were trimmed by 1 base and 4 bases, with 9 bases remaining between them. Germline V gives CDR1 SQVTM, CDR2 ANQGSEA. CDR3 in DNA: TGCAGCGTTGAAGGAGGGGGGGCAGATACGCAGTATTTT. Translation gives CSVEGGGADTQYF.

The V call is TRBV5-1, the J call TRBJ2-7; TRBD1 might be the D (6 bases). Germline V gene lookup returns CDR1 SGHRS and CDR2 YFSETQ. This CDR3 is 15 amino acids long. The ends were cut back, 6 bases at V and 1 base at J, with 17 bases in the middle. CDR3 region: CASTPAPTGSYEQYF. In nucleotides, the CDR3 is TGCGCCAGCACCCCCGCCCCCACAGGGTCCTACGAGCAGTACTTC.

The chain employs TRBV5-1 and TRBJ1-1, with D possibly TRBD1 on 6 matching bases. Germline V gene lookup returns CDR1 SGHRS and CDR2 YFSETQ. V was trimmed by 3 bases and J by 5 bases, leaving 17 bases between them. The CDR3 length is 15 residues. This chain's CDR3 is CASSYAGARGTEAFF. The CDR3 DNA is TGCGCCAGCAGCTATGCGGGGGCGCGAGGAACTGAAGCTTTCTTT.

The chain links TRBV6-1 to TRBJ2-5; 11 bases fit TRBD2. Trimming at V came to 3 bases and at J to 4 bases, leaving 4 bases not matched to a gene. Per the germline V gene, CDR1 is MNHNS and CDR2 is SASEGT. The CDR3 is 15 amino acids. This CDR3 is CASSDLAGGPETQYF. CDR3 DNA sequence: TGTGCCAGCAGTGATTTAGCGGGGGGGCCAGAGACCCAGTACTTC.

In its sample, this clone was seen a few times. The chain couples TRBV6-5 to TRBJ1-5; D might be TRBD1 (5 bases). The CDR3 runs 15 residues. V lost 2 bases to trimming and J lost 4 bases, with 12 bases between them. Germline lookup yields CDR1 MNHEY and CDR2 SVGAGI. DNA for the CDR3: TGTGCCAGCAGTTACGACAACGGGGGAAATCAGCCCCAGCATTTT. Translation gives CASSYDNGGNQPQHF.

This clone came up once. The V and J genes are TRBV5-8 and TRBJ1-5, with D possibly TRBD1 on 5 matching bases. The V gene's germline CDR1 is SGHTS and CDR2 YDEGEE. The V end was cut by 4 bases, the J end by 3 bases, with 11 bases between. The CDR3 is made up of 14 amino acids. As DNA, the CDR3 is TGTGCCAGCAGCGACCGACAGAACAATCAGCCCCAGCATTTT. It specifies CASSDRQNNQPQHF. Based on the CDR3 plus reference TRBV5-8 and TRBJ1-5, the full variable domain is EAGVTQSPTHLIKTRGQQATLRCSPISGHTSVYWYQQALGLGLQFLLWYDEGEERNRGNFPPRFSGRQFPNYSSELNVNALELEDSALYLCASSDRQNNQPQHFGDGTRLSIL.

V gene TRBV7-2 combines with J gene TRBJ2-3, with TRBD2 matching over 7 bases. Unmatched junction bases numbered 7, after V lost 5 bases and J lost 2 bases. Germline CDR1 and CDR2: SGHTA and FQGNSA. The CDR3 contains 15 residues. CDR3 protein: CASSPPAGTTDTQYF. CDR3 DNA: TGTGCCAGCAGCCCCCCAGCGGGGACCACAGATACGCAGTATTTT. Together with reference TRBV7-2 and TRBJ2-3, the CDR3 gives the full variable domain: GAGVSQSPSNKVTEKGKDVELRCDPISGHTALYWYRQSLGQGLEFLIYFQGNSAPDKSGLPSDRFSAERTGGSVSTLTIQRTQQEDSAVYLCASSPPAGTTDTQYFGPGTRLTVL.

The rearrangement links TRBV7-2 to TRBJ2-2; 10 bases fit TRBD2. This CDR3 spans 18 amino acids. J was trimmed by 7 bases and V by 1 base; bases with no gene match: 12. In germline, CDR1 is SGHTA, CDR2 FQGNSA. CDR3 sequence reads: CASSLGLAGGKDSGELFF. The CDR3, as DNA: TGTGCCAGCAGCTTAGGATTAGCGGGGGGAAAGGATAGCGGGGAGCTGTTTTTT.

This clone has only a few counts. The J gene is TRBJ1-6, the V gene TRBV18; D unclear. This CDR3 spans 13 amino acids. Germline lookup yields CDR1 KGHSH and CDR2 LQKENI. The V gene lost 3 bases and the J gene lost 7 bases, with 7 bases spanning the gap. Here the CDR3 DNA reads TGTGCCAGCTCACCGACGGGAAATTCACCCCTCCACTTT. Its translation: CASSPTGNSPLHF.

The chain couples TRBV30 to TRBJ1-1; a weak D match, TRBD1 (6 bases). The CDR3 consists of 13 residues. The germline V and J ends were trimmed by 5 bases and 2 bases, with 12 bases remaining between them. CDR1 GTSNPN and CDR2 SVGIG come from the germline V gene (reference sequence). The CDR3 loop is CAWRRGPNTEAFF. The CDR3 region has the DNA TGTGCCTGGCGGCGGGGGCCAAACACTGAAGCTTTCTTT.

V usage is TRBV11-2 and J usage is TRBJ1-1; D not certain. The V gene lost 2 bases and the J gene lost 0 bases, with 7 bases spanning the gap. The CDR3 is 14 amino acids. CDR1 is SGHAT and CDR2 is FQNNGV in the germline V gene. For the CDR3, the DNA is TGTGCCAGCAGCTTACCGGGGTTGAACACTGAAGCTTTCTTT. It specifies CASSLPGLNTEAFF.

The chain employs TRBV2 and TRBJ1-5; TRBD1 aligns across 8 bases. With V trimmed by 8 bases and J by 0 bases, 6 bases remained unmatched. The V gene's germline CDR1 is SNHLY and CDR2 FYNNEI. The length of the CDR3 is 15 residues. The CDR3 coding sequence is TGTGCCAGCGGCCCGACAGGGGATAGCAATCAGCCCCAGCATTTT. Translating gives CASGPTGDSNQPQHF.

The chain couples TRBV5-5 to TRBJ2-3, with TRBD2 matching over 11 bases. Trimming took 1 base from V and 5 from J; bases not matched to a gene: 9. Germline lookup yields CDR1 SGHKS and CDR2 YYEKEE (reference sequence). The CDR3 has 17 residues. CDR3: CASSLSLAGGTGDTQYF. The DNA for the CDR3 is TGTGCCAGCAGCTTGAGTTTAGCGGGGGGGACAGGAGATACGCAGTATTTT.

Here the CDR3 DNA reads TGTGCCAGCAACCCATCCGACAGGGGGCTGACTGAAGCTTTCTTT. As protein: CASNPSDRGLTEAFF. The genes are TRBV27 and TRBJ1-1, with 10 positions matching TRBD1. CDR1 is MNHEY and CDR2 is SMNVEV in the germline V gene (reference sequence). V shed 7 bases and J 5 bases; nucleotides not matched to a gene: 10. This CDR3 spans 15 amino acids.

The chain is built from TRBV11-2 and TRBJ2-7, with 8 bases fitting TRBD1. The CDR3 contains 15 residues. Unmatched junction bases numbered 7, after V lost 0 bases and J lost 6 bases. CDR1 is SGHAT and CDR2 is FQNNGV in the germline V gene. CDR3 sequence reads: CASSLEGRGPSEQYF. The CDR3 DNA reads as TGTGCCAGCAGCTTAGAGGGCAGGGGGCCTTCCGAGCAGTACTTC.

The chain has TRBV10-3 and TRBJ1-5; D ambiguous. The CDR3 extends over 16 amino acids. CDR1 is ENHRY, CDR2 SYGVKD, per germline. The ends were cut back, 0 bases at V and 2 bases at J, with 11 bases in the middle. Here the CDR3 DNA reads TGTGCCATCAGTGAGTCGGAGATTTTGGGCAATCAGCCCCAGCATTTT. Residues: CAISESEILGNQPQHF.

The chain is built from TRBV19 and TRBJ1-6, with 9 bases fitting TRBD1. Trimming took 4 bases from V and 5 from J; bases not matched to a gene: 3. Germline CDR1 LNHDA, CDR2 SQIVND (reference sequence). The CDR3 runs 15 residues. The DNA of the CDR3 is TGTGCCAGTAGTAGACAGGGGGTAGATAATTCACCCCTCCACTTT. Encoded protein: CASSRQGVDNSPLHF.

The genes are TRBV19 and TRBJ2-5; D not certain. The V gene lost 4 bases and the J gene lost 4 bases, with 10 bases spanning the gap. Germline assignment: CDR1 LNHDA and CDR2 SQIVND (reference sequence). The CDR3 is 13 amino acids. The CDR3 nucleotides are TGTGCCAGTAGTAGCGAGAGTTCAGAGACCCAGTACTTC. This translates into CASSSESSETQYF.